A single sample is the source of the 20 T cell receptor beta chains below, sequenced in a study of regulatory T cells in long-lasting Graves disease. According to the study, TCR beta libraries were built with iRepertoire HTBI primers and CDR3-region Arm-PCR. TCRdb re-called the multiplex PCR reads through MiXCR, storing one row per CDR3 protein. The table has some 370,000 distinct CDR3 sequences, 20% seen once; the top ten hold about 20%. Time point defined: persistent/refractory GD, antithyroid drugs over 5 years with positive TRAb. The authors made the TCR library using RNA they extracted from PBMCs. The specimen was peripheral blood mononuclear cells (PBMCs), collected when the disease was refractory, from a patient treated with antithyroid drugs. The receptors were gathered from a female donor with Graves disease.

The V and J genes are TRBV6-2 or TRBV6-3 and TRBJ2-5, with TRBD2 matching 7 bases. The length of the CDR3 is 15 residues. The trim removed 0 bases at V and 7 bases at J, leaving 8 bases unmatched. Germline CDR1 reads MNHEY; CDR2 reads SVGEGT. Here the CDR3 reads CASSYSPSGIGTQYF. CDR3 nucleotide sequence: TGTGCCAGCAGTTACTCCCCAAGCGGGATCGGGACCCAGTACTTC.

The gene calls are TRBV4-3 and TRBJ2-7; D possibly corresponds to TRBD2 (5 bases). Between the trimmed V and J ends, which lost 0 bases and 2 bases, there was a span of 8 bases. The germline V gene encodes CDR1 LGHNA and CDR2 YSLEER. CDR3 size: 14 residues. The CDR3 region is CASSQELETYEQYF. The DNA of the CDR3 is TGCGCCAGCAGCCAAGAACTAGAAACCTACGAGCAGTACTTC.

This clonotype was recorded at least ten times. The gene calls are TRBV12-3 or TRBV12-4 and TRBJ2-7, with a possible D match to TRBD2 (6 bases). This CDR3 comprises 14 residues. V was clipped by 3 bases and J by 2 bases, with 11 bases between them. CDR3 nucleotides: TGTGCCAGCAGTTTGAGGTGGGGGGCCTACGAGCAGTACTTC. This gives the protein CASSLRWGAYEQYF.

This clonotype was seen a handful of times. One end of the junction fails to match germline, which may point to a read error. The chain employs TRBV18 and TRBJ2-7, with D possibly matching TRBD1 (6 bases). Per the germline V gene, CDR1 is KGHSH and CDR2 is LQKENI. The CDR3 runs 13 residues. CDR3 coding DNA: TGTGTCAGCTCACCGGGACAAACCTACGAGCAGTACTTC. Amino acid sequence: CVSSPGQTYEQYF.

This clonotype showed up many times. V is TRBV7-9 and J is TRBJ1-4, with 7 positions matching TRBD1. V shed 8 bases, J shed 0 bases, and the junction held 9 bases outside the gene matches. This CDR3 has 16 residues. Germline CDR1 and CDR2: SEHNR and FQNEAQ (reference sequence). CDR3 DNA sequence: TGTGCCAGCGGCGGGGACAGCTCTTCAACTAATGAAAAACTGTTTTTT. This sequence encodes CASGGDSSSTNEKLFF. Full variable domain (remainder filled in from reference TRBV7-9 and TRBJ1-4): DTGVSQNPRHKITKRGQNVTFRCDPISEHNRLYWYRQTLGQGPEFLTYFQNEAQLEKSRLLSDRFSAERPKGSFSTLEIQRTEQGDSAMYLCASGGDSSSTNEKLFFGSGTQLSVL.

This clonotype occurred a few times. This rearrangement joins TRBV30 to TRBJ1-2, with 7 nucleotides matching TRBD1. V trimming: 0 bases; J trimming: 8 bases; junction bases outside the gene matches: 9. CDR3 length equals 14 residues. CDR1 GTSNPN and CDR2 SVGIG come from the germline V gene (reference sequence). CDR3 DNA: TGTGCCTGGAGTGTAGGGATAGGGGGCCTCGGCTACACCTTC. Amino acids: CAWSVGIGGLGYTF.

This clonotype was counted ten times or more. The CDR3 region is CASSGPTYEQYF. CDR3 sequence (DNA): TGTGCCAGCTCGGGCCCCACCTACGAGCAGTACTTC. This sequence joins TRBV27 and TRBJ2-7; D remains ambiguous. This CDR3 contains 12 residues. V lost 8 bases to trimming and J lost 2 bases, with 10 bases between them. Germline assignment: CDR1 MNHEY and CDR2 SMNVEV (reference sequence).

This clonotype was observed many times. This chain joins TRBV27 and TRBJ1-4, with D possibly being TRBD1 (6 bases). CDR3 size: 16 residues. CDR1 and CDR2 (germline): MNHEY, SMNVEV (reference sequence). Trimming shortened V by 9 bases and J by 0 bases, and 17 bases separated the two germline ends. As DNA, the CDR3 is TGTGCCAGTAAGAGAGGGGGAGTTGCAACTAATGAAAAACTGTTTTTT. It encodes CASKRGGVATNEKLFF.

This clonotype was detected a few times. V is TRBV27 and J is TRBJ2-6, with D perhaps TRBD2 (6 bases). The V end lost 3 bases, the J end lost 1 base, and 22 bases lay between the germline ends. The germline V gene encodes CDR1 MNHEY and CDR2 SMNVEV (reference sequence). The CDR3 is 20 residues long. The CDR3 DNA follows: TGTGCCAGCAGTTTGTTCTCGGGAGACTATGCAAAATCTGGGGCCAACGTCCTGACTTTC. Protein: CASSLFSGDYAKSGANVLTF.

The table lists this clonotype with a few counts. CDR3 sequence (DNA): TGTGCCAGCAGCTATAAGTCTACTGGAAACACCATATATTTT. Its protein product is CASSYKSTGNTIYF. This chain uses TRBV11-2 with TRBJ1-3; D call uncertain. CDR3 length: 14 amino acids. Trimming shortened V by 4 bases and J by 2 bases, and 9 bases separated the two germline ends. Germline CDR1 is SGHAT and CDR2 is FQNNGV.

This clonotype has only a few counts. The chain has TRBV20-1 and TRBJ2-5; 8 bases are a match to TRBD1. CDR3 length equals 16 residues. CDR1 is DFQATT, CDR2 SNEGSKA, per germline (reference sequence). Trimming took 0 bases from V and 5 from J; bases not matched to a gene: 11. CDR3 coding DNA: TGCAGTGCTAGAGAATGGTCGGCACAGGGGGTGGAGACCCAGTACTTC. Protein sequence: CSAREWSAQGVETQYF.

This clonotype appeared many times. This chain uses TRBV6-1 with TRBJ2-4; the D gene could be TRBD1 or TRBD2 (5 bases each). The CDR3 totals 15 residues. Germline V gene sequence: CDR1 MNHNS, CDR2 SASEGT. Deletions cut 4 bases from V and 8 bases from J, with 18 bases between. The CDR3 here is CASSGWPGSVDIQYF. CDR3 in DNA: TGTGCCAGCAGTGGGTGGCCAGGGAGTGTGGACATTCAGTACTTC.

Many counts were recorded for this clonotype. The chain recombines TRBV11-2 with TRBJ2-7; TRBD2 is a possible D gene (6 bases). CDR1 SGHAT and CDR2 FQNNGV come from the germline V gene. CDR3 length equals 16 residues. V lost 5 bases and J lost 0, with 17 bases in between. The CDR3 nucleotides read TGTGCCAGCAGCCGCGGGGCTAGCGCAAGCTCCTACGAGCAGTACTTC. Translated: CASSRGASASSYEQYF.

This clonotype was seen repeatedly, ten times or more. The chain recombines TRBV10-3 with TRBJ1-4; TRBD1 is a possible D gene (5 bases). CDR3 length: 15 residues. Trimming took 2 bases from V and 0 from J, leaving 7 bases between them. Germline V gene data show CDR1 as ENHRY and CDR2 as SYGVKD. This CDR3 reads CAISEDRATNEKLFF. CDR3 in DNA: TGTGCCATCAGTGAGGACAGAGCAACTAATGAAAAACTGTTTTTT.

This clonotype has only a few counts. This chain links TRBV28 with TRBJ1-2, with 7 bases aligning to TRBD1. The trim removed 7 bases at V and 4 bases at J, leaving 3 bases unmatched. Germline CDR1 and CDR2: MDHEN and SYDVKM. The CDR3 loop spans 12 amino acids. The CDR3 nucleotides are TGTGCCAGCACGGGGGACAGCTATGGCTACACCTTC. This codes for CASTGDSYGYTF.

A few counts support this clonotype. The CDR3 bases are TGCAGCGTGGGTCCCGGGACAGGGCTTGGCTACACCTTC. Translation gives CSVGPGTGLGYTF. The rearrangement joins TRBV29-1 to TRBJ1-2; 9 bases fit TRBD1. The V gene's germline CDR1 is SQVTM and CDR2 ANQGSEA. This CDR3 spans 13 amino acids. The trim removed 6 bases at V and 7 bases at J, leaving 9 bases unmatched. Based on the CDR3 plus reference TRBV29-1 and TRBJ1-2, the full variable domain is SAVISQKPSRDICQRGTSLTIQCQVDSQVTMMFWYRQQPGQSLTLIATANQGSEATYESGFVIDKFPISRPNLTFSTLTVSNMSPEDSSIYLCSVGPGTGLGYTFGSGTRLTVV.

The rearrangement uses TRBV3-1 and TRBJ1-1, with a weak D call TRBD1 (6 bases). The CDR3 has 14 residues. The germline V gene encodes CDR1 LGHDT and CDR2 YNNKEL (reference sequence). V was pared by 1 base and J by 5 bases, with 11 bases between. The CDR3 sequence is CASSQAPTGTEAFF. In nucleotides, the CDR3 is TGTGCCAGCAGCCAAGCCCCAACAGGGACTGAAGCTTTCTTT.

The chain combines TRBV6-1 with TRBJ2-3, with 9 positions matching TRBD1. CDR3 length equals 15 residues. The J segment lost 3 bases and the V segment lost 5 bases, leaving 6 bases of the junction unmatched. Germline CDR1 MNHNS, CDR2 SASEGT. In nucleotides, the CDR3 is TGTGCCAGCAGTAGGGACAGGGCGGGGACAGATACGCAGTATTTT. Translation: CASSRDRAGTDTQYF.

Details on this clonotype: This may arise from a read error, as a much more abundant clone is one base away. This chain joins TRBV5-1 and TRBJ1-1; D call uncertain. Germline lookup yields CDR1 SGHRS and CDR2 YFSETQ. With 7 bases removed from V and 1 base from J, the gap between germline ends came to 14 bases. CDR3 length: 14 residues. The CDR3 loop reads CASGSTPENTEAFF. CDR3 sequence (DNA): TGCGCCAGCGGCTCGACACCCGAGAACACTGAAGCTTTCTTT.

This clonotype was detected many times. The chain is built from TRBV7-2 and TRBJ1-2; 8 bases are a match to TRBD1. V lost 5 bases and J lost 2; bases outside the gene matches: 4. The CDR3 length is 14 residues. Germline values: CDR1 SGHTA, CDR2 FQGNSA. CDR3 nucleotides: TGTGCCAGCAGCGTCACAGGGGGAAACTATGGCTACACCTTC. As protein: CASSVTGGNYGYTF. The complete variable domain, with remaining parts taken from reference TRBV7-2 and TRBJ1-2, reads GAGVSQSPSNKVTEKGKDVELRCDPISGHTALYWYRQSLGQGLEFLIYFQGNSAPDKSGLPSDRFSAERTGGSVSTLTIQRTQQEDSAVYLCASSVTGGNYGYTFGSGTRLTVV.